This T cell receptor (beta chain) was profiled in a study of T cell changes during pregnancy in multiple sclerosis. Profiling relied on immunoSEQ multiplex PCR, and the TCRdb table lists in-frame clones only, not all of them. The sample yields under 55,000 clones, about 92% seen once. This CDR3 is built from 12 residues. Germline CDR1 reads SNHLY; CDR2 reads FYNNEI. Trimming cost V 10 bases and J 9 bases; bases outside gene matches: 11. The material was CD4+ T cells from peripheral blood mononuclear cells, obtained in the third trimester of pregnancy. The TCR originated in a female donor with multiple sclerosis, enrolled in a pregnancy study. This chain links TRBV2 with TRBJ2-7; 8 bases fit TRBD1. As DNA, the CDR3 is TGTGCCACCAACCCCGGGACAGGAAGGCAGTACTTC. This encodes CATNPGTGRQYF.